The next 23 T cell receptor beta chains were all read from a single sample in a study of persistence of HIV-infected CD4 T cells. Cells were stimulated with CMV-infected fibroblast lysates at roughly 10 ug/mL. Sorting selected CD4+ T cells upregulating both CD40 ligand and CD69. These receptors lack a known antigen. Sequencing used immunoSEQ version 4 in survey mode. This table comes from immunoSEQ multiplex PCR, and its TCRdb copy is limited to in-frame clones, with some not included. Altogether roughly 7,500 clones are present, roughly 60% being singletons, with the ten largest covering under 20%. Sequenced here: CD4+ T cells sorted from PBMCs after roughly 18-hour stimulation, sampled from a patient who received antiretroviral therapy. Receptor source: an adult man with HIV who was CMV-seropositive.

The V and J genes are TRBV3-1 (or the pseudogene TRBV3-2) and TRBJ2-3; D remains ambiguous. The CDR3 extends over 13 amino acids. Germline assignment: CDR1 LGHDT and CDR2 YNNKEL (reference sequence). The V and J ends lost 0 bases and 9 bases respectively, with 10 bases between them. In nucleotides, the CDR3 is TGTGCCAGCAGCCAAGATTCAGCGAGGACGCAGTATTTT. As protein: CASSQDSARTQYF.

Regarding this clone: Other DNA sequences of this sample code for an identical CDR3. The chain recombines TRBV7-3 with TRBJ1-1; the D is unclear. V shed 2 bases and J shed 2 bases, with 9 bases lying between them. The germline gives CDR1 SGHTA, CDR2 FQGTGA. The CDR3 has 14 amino acids. The CDR3 sequence is CASSLGDRNTEAFF. CDR3 sequence (DNA): TGTGCCAGCAGCTTAGGGGATCGCAACACTGAAGCTTTCTTT.

By sample fraction, this clone is medium-sized. At the DNA level, this CDR3 is encoded by other sequences in the same sample as well. The chain employs TRBV5-1 and TRBJ1-1, with TRBD1 matching 7 bases. Germline V lookup: CDR1 SGHRS, CDR2 YFSETQ. The CDR3 totals 12 residues. The V and J ends lost 5 bases and 5 bases, in that order; junction bases with no gene match: 3. This chain's CDR3 is CASRRGQTEAFF. The DNA for the CDR3 is TGCGCCAGCAGAAGGGGGCAGACTGAAGCTTTCTTT. The full variable domain, completed using reference TRBV5-1 and TRBJ1-1, is KAGVTQTPRYLIKTRGQQVTLSCSPISGHRSVSWYQQTPGQGLQFLFEYFSETQRNKGNFPGRFSGRQFSNSRSEMNVSTLELGDSALYLCASRRGQTEAFFGQGTRLTVV.

In DNA, the CDR3 is TGTGCCAGCAGCCCCCAGACTAGCGGGAGTGTCACCCAGTACTTC. Encoded protein: CASSPQTSGSVTQYF. This rearrangement joins TRBV7-2 to TRBJ2-5; TRBD2 agrees at 12 bases. The CDR3 length is 15 residues. Germline V gives CDR1 SGHTA, CDR2 FQGNSA. The V and J ends lost 5 bases and 8 bases, in that order; junction bases with no gene match: 9.

The rearrangement uses TRBV27 and TRBJ1-2; maybe TRBD1 (6 bases). The germline V and J ends were trimmed by 4 bases and 5 bases, with 17 bases remaining between them. The CDR3 consists of 15 residues. CDR1 is MNHEY and CDR2 is SMNVEV in the germline V gene (reference sequence). The CDR3 loop reads CASSYLSGTSYGYTF. CDR3 nucleotides: TGTGCCAGCAGTTACCTTTCCGGGACATCTTATGGCTACACCTTC.

This clone was seen a handful of times. The chain couples TRBV7-3 to TRBJ2-1; tentatively, D is TRBD2 (5 bases). CDR1 is SGHTA, CDR2 FQGTGA, per germline. Trimming took off 5 bases at V and 6 bases at J, with 11 bases between the two ends. This CDR3 spans 13 amino acids. CDR3: CASSISGANEQFF. The DNA of the CDR3 is TGTGCCAGCAGCATCAGCGGAGCCAATGAGCAGTTCTTC.

This chain connects TRBV30 to TRBJ2-3; D possibly corresponds to TRBD2 (5 bases). V was clipped by 0 bases and J by 5 bases, with 9 bases between them. Germline loops: CDR1 GTSNPN, CDR2 SVGIG (reference sequence). The CDR3 runs 13 residues. The CDR3 sequence: CAWSVREGDTQYF. The CDR3 DNA reads as TGTGCCTGGAGTGTACGGGAAGGAGATACGCAGTATTTT.

The chain uses TRBV5-4 and TRBJ1-2; 8 bases are a match to TRBD1. CDR1 and CDR2 from the germline V gene are SGHNT and YYREEE (reference sequence). The CDR3 extends over 15 amino acids. V shed 3 bases and J 0 bases; nucleotides not matched to a gene: 4. CDR3 residues: CASSWGTGANYGYTF. The CDR3 nucleotides are TGTGCCAGCAGCTGGGGGACAGGAGCTAACTATGGCTACACCTTC.

The chain uses TRBV7-8 and TRBJ2-3, with D tentatively TRBD2 (7 bases). The germline gives CDR1 SGHVS, CDR2 FQNEAQ. This CDR3 has 15 amino acids. V lost 6 bases, J lost 5 bases, and 18 bases lay in between. As DNA, the CDR3 is TGTGCCAGCAGAATGTTCGCGGGGGCCCGAGATACGCAGTATTTT. This encodes CASRMFAGARDTQYF.

The rearrangement uses TRBV12-3 or TRBV12-4 and TRBJ2-7, with D uncertain. The CDR3 consists of 11 residues. Trimming removed 5 bases at V and 3 bases at J, with 5 bases between. In DNA, the CDR3 is TGTGCCAGCAGTGCTTTCTACGAGCAGTACTTC. It codes for CASSAFYEQYF.

This clone counts as medium-sized. V usage is TRBV30 and J usage is TRBJ1-1; D is unresolved. Germline V CDR1 and CDR2: GTSNPN, SVGIG (reference sequence). The CDR3 has 13 residues. Trimming removed 0 bases at V and 2 bases at J, with 7 bases between. CDR3 region: CAWSVGINTEAFF. The CDR3 DNA is TGTGCCTGGAGTGTAGGAATTAACACTGAAGCTTTCTTT.

The J gene is TRBJ1-1, the V gene TRBV6-5, with D possibly TRBD1 on 5 matching bases. Germline assignment: CDR1 MNHEY and CDR2 SVGAGI. Trimming pared 8 bases from V and 0 bases from J, leaving 13 bases between. CDR3 length equals 14 residues. The CDR3 bases are TGTGCCAGCGGCCGGGGACTAATGAACACTGAAGCTTTCTTT. It translates to CASGRGLMNTEAFF.

Only a few counts were recorded for this clone. CDR3 DNA sequence: TGTGCCAGCAGCTTTGGGCTAGCGGGAGTATACAATGAGCAGTTCTTC. Its translation is CASSFGLAGVYNEQFF. The chain has TRBV11-3 and TRBJ2-1; TRBD2 aligns across 10 bases. Germline V gene lookup returns CDR1 SGHNT and CDR2 YENEEA. This CDR3 contains 16 residues. J lost 4 bases, V lost 3 bases, and 6 bases had no gene match.

This clone was counted only a few times. V and J are TRBV5-1 and TRBJ2-2, with TRBD1 matching 8 bases. The CDR3 loop spans 17 amino acids. The trim removed 4 bases at V and 1 base at J, leaving 9 bases unmatched. CDR1 SGHRS and CDR2 YFSETQ come from the germline V gene. The CDR3 DNA reads TGCGCCAGCAGCGCATATCAGGGGGCCCGGAACACCGGGGAGCTGTTTTTT. It encodes CASSAYQGARNTGELFF.

This clone was seen once. The V and J genes are TRBV15 and TRBJ2-1; D tentatively reads TRBD1 or TRBD2 (5 bases each). V was cut by 1 base and J by 2 bases, with 9 bases left in between. This CDR3 is 15 amino acids long. Germline loops: CDR1 LNHNV, CDR2 YYDKDF (reference sequence). The CDR3 here is CATSRGQGPYNEQFF. In nucleotides, the CDR3 is TGTGCCACCAGCAGAGGGCAGGGACCCTACAATGAGCAGTTCTTC. Using reference TRBV15 and TRBJ2-1 for the parts outside the CDR3, the full variable domain is DAMVIQNPRYQVTQFGKPVTLSCSQTLNHNVMYWYQQKSSQAPKLLFHYYDKDFNNEADTPDNFQSRRPNTSFCFLDIRSPGLGDTAMYLCATSRGQGPYNEQFFGPGTRLTVL.

With respect to this clone: A single base separates this from a much larger clone, so it may be a read error. Other DNA sequences in this specimen translate into the identical CDR3. The V and J genes are TRBV9 and TRBJ2-5; D uncertain. CDR1 is SGDLS, CDR2 YYNGEE, per germline. There are 13 residues in the CDR3. The V and J ends lost 0 bases and 3 bases respectively, with 6 bases between them. This CDR3 reads CASSVAREETQYF. CDR3 in DNA: TGTGCCAGCAGCGTAGCCCGGGAAGAGACCCAGTACTTC.

This chain joins TRBV5-4 and TRBJ1-2; D remains unclear. CDR3 length: 14 residues. V was cut by 0 bases and J by 3 bases, with 9 bases left in between. Germline CDR1 and CDR2: SGHNT and YYREEE (reference sequence). CDR3 nucleotides: TGTGCCAGCAGCTTGGTCGGAGGGTACTATGGCTACACCTTC. It specifies CASSLVGGYYGYTF.

This rearrangement joins TRBV12-2 to TRBJ1-1; no DNA check was done on the table's D call, TRBD1. TRBV12-2 is listed as a pseudogene. The CDR3 sequence is 16 residues long. CDR3: CASRSGGRNRGTEAFF. CDR3 DNA sequence: TGTGCAAGTCGCTCTGGGGGACGGAATAGGGGGACTGAAGCTTTCTTT.

The DNA for the CDR3 is TGCAGCGTTGGGGGGGGCGGGAAAATGTCCTACGAGCAGTACTTC. Its translation is CSVGGGGKMSYEQYF. The J gene is TRBJ2-7, the V gene TRBV29-1, with TRBD2 as a possible D gene (7 bases). CDR1 and CDR2 from the germline V gene are SQVTM and ANQGSEA. Trimming left V 4 bases short and J 1 base short, with 17 bases between. The CDR3 covers 15 residues.

V gene TRBV5-6 combines with J gene TRBJ2-1; 16 nucleotides match TRBD2. This CDR3 spans 18 amino acids. Germline V gene data show CDR1 as SGHDT and CDR2 as YYEEEE. The V gene end was trimmed by 0 bases and the J gene end by 3 bases; junction bases not matched to a gene: 3. The CDR3 loop reads CASSLGGLAGGLYNEQFF. In DNA, the CDR3 is TGTGCCAGCAGCTTGGGGGGACTAGCGGGAGGGCTCTACAATGAGCAGTTCTTC.

The chain has TRBV5-1 and TRBJ2-6; 9 bases align to TRBD1. V lost 7 bases and J lost 0; bases outside the gene matches: 8. The length of the CDR3 is 17 residues. CDR1 and CDR2 (germline): SGHRS, YFSETQ. The CDR3 reads CASEMGTGSSGANVLTF. CDR3 in DNA: TGCGCCAGCGAAATGGGGACAGGGAGCTCTGGGGCCAACGTCCTGACTTTC.

The CDR3 DNA sequence: TGTGCCAGCAGCTCGACGGTAGAAGCTTTCTTT. Translating gives CASSSTVEAFF. The rearrangement uses TRBV7-8 and TRBJ1-1, with D unresolved. In germline, CDR1 is SGHVS, CDR2 FQNEAQ. V was shortened by 4 bases and J by 8 bases, with 8 bases between the two germline ends. This CDR3 comprises 11 residues.

The chain combines TRBV7-9 with TRBJ1-2; D unclear. CDR1 and CDR2 from the germline V gene are SEHNR and FQNEAQ (reference sequence). V lost 1 base and J 3 bases, leaving 12 bases between the germline ends. The CDR3 is made up of 15 amino acids. The CDR3 spells CASSLVSQEDYGYTF. The CDR3 region has the DNA TGTGCCAGCAGCTTAGTTAGCCAGGAAGACTATGGCTACACCTTC.